This T cell receptor beta chain is drawn from a study of Tregs in tolerant kidney transplant recipients (dated by TCRdb to the late 2010s). Describing the broader study: The transplants used related donors with nonmyeloablative bone marrow transplantation, and mixed chimerism in the human trials was transient. Sorted recipient Tregs were cultured for 15 to 20 days with irradiated activated donor B cells plus IL-2, and restimulation was performed on day 11. Once the B cell culture was finished, the cells were sorted into two populations: CD4+CD8-CD25+CD127- and CD4+CD8-4-1BB+CD40L-. Activated donor B cells were produced by an approximately 10-day culture on irradiated CD40L-expressing 3T3 cells in the presence of cyclosporin A and IL-4. Additional Treg samples were obtained by sorting recipient CD4+CD25+CD127- cells from a 3-day mixed lymphocyte reaction with belatacept, in some cases after a subsequent roughly five-day donor restimulation. Antibodies distinguished recipient from donor cells when sorting primary belatacept mixed lymphocyte reaction cultures. The study used TCRbeta sequencing to identify donor-specific regulatory T cells before combined kidney and bone marrow transplantation, then tracked those cells after transplant.

With respect to this clone: Its cognate antigen has yet to be identified. No much larger clonotype is one base removed from it; base qualities were not supplied.

The patients were 4 recipients of combined kidney and bone marrow transplants from the ITN036ST trial, and samples were available only for these trial subjects. Healthy control blood was processed to PBMCs by Ficoll density gradient and cryopreserved, and patient PBMCs were collected before and after transplant. The CDR3 spans 12 residues, from the cysteine through the phenylalanine. The only DNA kept is the CDR3, 36 bases in frame from the first base. Deletion took 4 bases off V and 9 bases off J, with a span of 10 bases between the germline ends. The germline V gene encodes CDR1 SGHVT and CDR2 SQSDAQ. Genomic DNA was extracted from sorted cells with the QIAGEN DNeasy Blood and Tissue Kit for TCRbeta CDR3 sequencing. Through immunoSEQ, high-throughput TCRbeta CDR3 sequencing was done commercially, including PCR amplification with internal controls and bias correction. From the authors' description of their analysis: Unique productive TCRbeta sequences were defined by CDR3 nucleotide sequence when primers matched and otherwise by CDR3 amino acid sequence together with Vbeta and Jbeta genes. Sequences were defined as donor-reactive when expanded at least 5-fold in CFSE-low cells versus unstimulated cells and present at a frequency of at least 0.01% in CFSE-low cells. Jensen-Shannon divergence, calculated on the top 100 TCRbeta sequences ranked by frequency, was used to quantify repertoire divergence. For any sample with multiple sequencing runs, sorting error was corrected in each run separately before the runs were pooled. The table was pulled from immuneACCESS by TCRdb, which kept in-frame rearrangements only. Such tables lose some clones; where checked, under half of the loss comes from unresolved V genes, and the rest has no known cause. Clonal size and the V and J genes are those of that table, whereas D and trimming came from the DNA. The sample yields approximately 800 clones; around 38% were counted once. The ten top clones hold more than 35% of the sample.

The investigation overall reported the following: For some patients, the PCR primers changed as time went on, which meant samples from those patients could not be compared with one another at the nucleotide level. Expanding Tregs with activated donor B cells appeared to identify the most biologically relevant and donor-specific TCRbeta repertoire. Because the study included only a small number of patients, the results must be confirmed in larger populations and under other immunosuppression protocols. In tolerant patients, the expansion of donor-specific Tregs was greater than global Treg expansion, suggesting that the expansion was antigen-driven rather than nonspecific. Biological reproducibility was not examined directly, but technical replication error appeared to be minimal.

Recombination joined TRBV7-4 with TRBJ2-1, with no confident D gene call. Material: Tregs from blood cultured with allogeneic cells. This clonotype was obtained from a human patient who received a combined kidney and bone marrow transplant. Where a transplant has occurred, the graft donor may have supplied some of the T cells. The CDR3 region has the sequence CASSSRRVEQFF. The sequence in DNA is TGTGCCAGCAGCTCGCGACGTGTTGAGCAGTTCTTC.